The 30 T cell receptor beta chains below were found in one sample sequenced in a study of shared clonotypes between healthy human individuals. Here immunoSEQ multiplex PCR was the method, and the copy in TCRdb shows in-frame clones only, minus some. The data show under 1,100,000 clones, about 70% seen once. The sequenced material came from memory CD4+ T cells sorted from blood. The sample's subset: CD45RA-negative fraction. The receptor source for this set is a young man in good health.

In the case of this clone: This sequence may be a read error, since a much larger clone differs from it by one base. The chain has TRBV27 and TRBJ1-2; TRBD1 matches at 7 bases. CDR3 length: 13 amino acids. Losses at the gene ends were 4 bases for V and 4 bases for J; bases not matched to a gene: 3. Germline V gives CDR1 MNHEY, CDR2 SMNVEV (reference sequence). CDR3 protein: CASSSTGTYGYTF. For the CDR3, the DNA is TGTGCCAGCAGTTCGACAGGGACCTATGGCTACACCTTC.

The gene calls are TRBV18 and TRBJ1-5; maybe TRBD1 (5 bases). With 1 base removed from V and 4 bases from J, the gap between germline ends came to 8 bases. The germline V gene encodes CDR1 KGHSH and CDR2 LQKENI. The CDR3 has 14 residues. The CDR3 here is CASSPLEGNQPQHF. In nucleotides, the CDR3 is TGTGCCAGCTCACCACTCGAGGGGAATCAGCCCCAGCATTTT.

This clone was seen a few times. The V gene is TRBV5-8, the J gene TRBJ2-5; the D gene could be TRBD1 or TRBD2 (5 bases each). Germline CDR1 is SGHTS and CDR2 is YDEGEE. V was clipped by 5 bases and J by 5 bases, with 10 bases between them. This CDR3 region has 12 residues. The DNA for the CDR3 is TGTGCCAGCAGGGGGGTTATGGAGACCCAGTACTTC. It encodes CASRGVMETQYF.

This sequence joins TRBV27 and TRBJ1-5; 7 bases match TRBD1. The germline V gene encodes CDR1 MNHEY and CDR2 SMNVEV (reference sequence). Losses at the gene ends were 0 bases for V and 6 bases for J; bases not matched to a gene: 11. The CDR3 is made up of 17 amino acids. The chain's CDR3 is CASSLSMGGGGSQPQHF. CDR3 bases: TGTGCCAGCAGTTTATCCATGGGAGGGGGCGGGAGTCAGCCCCAGCATTTT.

The chain couples TRBV30 to TRBJ1-2; D call uncertain. V was trimmed by 2 bases and J by 4 bases, leaving 17 bases between them. CDR1 is GTSNPN, CDR2 SVGIG, per germline (reference sequence). The CDR3 consists of 15 residues. The CDR3 DNA is TGTGCCTGGAGTCCCCGTGAACTGATAAGCTATGGCTACACCTTC. Its translation: CAWSPRELISYGYTF.

The chain has TRBV29-1 and TRBJ2-1, with D unresolved. The CDR3 is 14 residues long. V dropped 2 bases and J dropped 2 bases, with 10 bases sitting between them. Germline V gene data show CDR1 as SQVTM and CDR2 as ANQGSEA. CDR3 residues: CSVEKETAYNEQFF. DNA for the CDR3: TGCAGCGTTGAAAAAGAAACCGCCTACAATGAGCAGTTCTTC.

Only a few counts were recorded for this clone. The chain carries TRBV7-6 and TRBJ2-5; 10 bases are shared with TRBD1. The length of the CDR3 is 15 residues. The germline CDR1 and CDR2 sequences are SGHVS and FNYEAQ. With V trimmed by 5 bases and J by 3 bases, 6 bases remained unmatched. CDR3 in amino acids: CASSRRTGGEETQYF. CDR3 sequence (DNA): TGTGCCAGCAGCCGAAGGACAGGGGGGGAAGAGACCCAGTACTTC.

The chain links TRBV7-2 to TRBJ1-1; TRBD1 agrees at 7 bases. The CDR3 runs to 15 residues. CDR1 and CDR2 from the germline V gene are SGHTA and FQGNSA. V trimming: 0 bases; J trimming: 2 bases; junction bases outside the gene matches: 3. For the CDR3, the DNA is TGTGCCAGCAGCTTAGCCTACAGGGGAAACACTGAAGCTTTCTTT. Residues: CASSLAYRGNTEAFF.

This rearrangement joins TRBV7-9 to TRBJ1-2, with 7 bases fitting TRBD1. CDR1 is SEHNR, CDR2 FQNEAQ, per germline (reference sequence). V gave up 6 bases and J gave up 4 bases; unmatched junction bases: 5. There are 13 residues in the CDR3. The CDR3 loop reads CASRAGTVYGYTF. CDR3 nucleotide sequence: TGTGCCAGCAGGGCCGGGACAGTCTATGGCTACACCTTC. Full variable domain (rest looked up from reference TRBV7-9 and TRBJ1-2): DTGVSQNPRHKITKRGQNVTFRCDPISEHNRLYWYRQTLGQGPEFLTYFQNEAQLEKSRLLSDRFSAERPKGSFSTLEIQRTEQGDSAMYLCASRAGTVYGYTFGSGTRLTVV.

The rearrangement joins TRBV10-3 to TRBJ2-7; D is ambiguous. V dropped 3 bases and J dropped 0 bases, with 0 bases sitting between them. CDR3 size: 11 residues. Germline-derived CDR1 and CDR2 are ENHRY and SYGVKD. CDR3 protein: CAISDSYEQYF. The DNA for the CDR3 is TGTGCCATCAGTGACTCCTACGAGCAGTACTTC.

This clone was recorded once. The chain couples TRBV11-2 to TRBJ1-1; D remains unclear. The CDR3 sequence is 14 residues long. Looked up from germline, CDR1 is SGHAT and CDR2 is FQNNGV. With 0 bases removed from V and 1 base from J, the gap between germline ends came to 6 bases. CDR3: CASSLDTGNTEAFF. CDR3 nucleotide sequence: TGTGCCAGCAGCTTAGATACGGGGAACACTGAAGCTTTCTTT.

This clone was observed a few times. The rearrangement uses TRBV28 and TRBJ2-7, with TRBD1 as a possible D gene (5 bases). Germline assignment: CDR1 MDHEN and CDR2 SYDVKM. V lost 10 bases and J lost 5, with 12 bases in between. This CDR3 comprises 11 residues. The CDR3 bases are TGTGCCACTAGGGGTTATCACGAGCAGTACTTC. Translated: CATRGYHEQYF.

This clone was counted a single time. The V gene is TRBV5-1, the J gene TRBJ1-1; no definite D call. This CDR3 is 14 amino acids long. The V end lost 0 bases, the J end lost 3 bases, and 9 bases lay between the germline ends. The V gene's germline CDR1 is SGHRS and CDR2 YFSETQ. The CDR3 is CASSLVPRDTEAFF. The CDR3 bases are TGCGCCAGCAGCTTGGTGCCTAGGGACACTGAAGCTTTCTTT.

Notes on this clone: This CDR3 is also generated by other DNA sequences in the sample. The V and J genes are TRBV30 and TRBJ2-3; D is uncertain. The V end lost 0 bases, the J end lost 5 bases, and 3 bases lay between the germline ends. Per germline, CDR1 GTSNPN and CDR2 SVGIG (reference sequence). The CDR3 has 11 amino acids. The CDR3 DNA sequence: TGTGCCTGGAGTGTCGAAGATACGCAGTATTTT. It encodes CAWSVEDTQYF.

Of note for this clone: The same CDR3 also results from other DNA sequences found in this sample. The J gene is TRBJ2-5, the V gene TRBV4-3; no clear D. Near its end, the DNA agrees better with TRBJ2-7, so the J call may be wrong. The CDR3 has 15 amino acids. Germline lookup yields CDR1 LGHNA and CDR2 YSLEER. DNA of the CDR3: TGCGCCAGCAGCCAAGATAGGGCAGGTCTCTACGAGCAGTACTTC. It translates to CASSQDRAGLYEQYF.

This chain links TRBV7-2 with TRBJ2-7; 10 nucleotides line up with TRBD2. Trimming took 1 base from V and 6 from J; bases not matched to a gene: 12. The CDR3 spans 17 residues. Germline V gives CDR1 SGHTA, CDR2 FQGNSA. The CDR3 sequence is CASSLVGWKREGVEQYF. The CDR3 DNA reads as TGTGCCAGCAGCTTAGTGGGTTGGAAGCGGGAGGGCGTCGAGCAGTACTTC.

The chain is built from TRBV9 and TRBJ2-4; D unclear. The ends were cut back, 4 bases at V and 7 bases at J, with 15 bases in the middle. From germline, CDR1 is SGDLS and CDR2 YYNGEE. The CDR3 sequence is 14 residues long. The CDR3 region is CASSFDGLWNIQYF. CDR3 sequence (DNA): TGTGCCAGCAGCTTCGACGGGCTTTGGAACATTCAGTACTTC.

This sequence joins TRBV7-2 and TRBJ2-3; the match to TRBD2 covers 7 bases. V lost 7 bases, J lost 0 bases, and 10 bases stayed unmatched. Germline CDR1 is SGHTA and CDR2 is FQGNSA. CDR3 size: 16 residues. CDR3 nucleotides: TGTGCCAGCAACAAGCGGGGAGTGCCTAGCACAGATACGCAGTATTTT. Translation gives CASNKRGVPSTDTQYF. Full variable domain (remainder filled in from reference TRBV7-2 and TRBJ2-3): GAGVSQSPSNKVTEKGKDVELRCDPISGHTALYWYRQSLGQGLEFLIYFQGNSAPDKSGLPSDRFSAERTGGSVSTLTIQRTQQEDSAVYLCASNKRGVPSTDTQYFGPGTRLTVL.

The chain carries TRBV18 and TRBJ1-2; 8 bases line up with TRBD1. J lost 4 bases, V lost 1 base, and 8 bases had no gene match. Germline assignment: CDR1 KGHSH and CDR2 LQKENI. The CDR3 length is 16 residues. The DNA of the CDR3 is TGTGCCAGCTCACCACTTAGGCAGGGGGCAACCTATGGCTACACCTTC. Translation: CASSPLRQGATYGYTF.

V gene TRBV12-5 combines with J gene TRBJ2-7; TRBD1 matches at 7 bases. The CDR3 is 15 residues long. V trimming: 5 bases; J trimming: 6 bases; junction bases outside the gene matches: 13. Germline CDR1 reads LGHNT; CDR2 reads FRNRAP. This CDR3 reads CASGGAGGTRSEQYF. CDR3 DNA: TGTGCTAGTGGTGGGGCAGGGGGAACCCGAAGCGAGCAGTACTTC.

The J gene is TRBJ1-2, the V gene TRBV10-3; 8 nucleotides agree with TRBD1. The CDR3 has 14 residues. V lost 4 bases to trimming and J lost 7 bases; unmatched junction nucleotides: 8. Looked up from germline, CDR1 is ENHRY and CDR2 is SYGVKD. This chain's CDR3 is CAISGRQGRGGYTF. The CDR3, as DNA: TGTGCCATCAGTGGTCGACAGGGGAGGGGTGGCTACACCTTC.

The genes are TRBV2 and TRBJ2-3; 9 nucleotides line up with TRBD2. Germline values: CDR1 SNHLY, CDR2 FYNNEI. Trimming removed 9 bases from V and 4 bases from J; junction bases left unmatched: 8. This CDR3 is built from 14 residues. CDR3 protein: CARGAGGLSDTQYF. CDR3 DNA sequence: TGTGCCAGAGGCGCGGGGGGGCTATCAGATACGCAGTATTTT.

The V and J genes are TRBV28 and TRBJ2-7, with TRBD2 matching 9 bases. CDR1 MDHEN and CDR2 SYDVKM come from the germline V gene. The CDR3 runs to 16 residues. Trimming took 6 bases from V and 7 from J; bases not matched to a gene: 16. CDR3 coding DNA: TGTGCCAGCAGCCCCCGACCGACTGCGGGGGGGAGTGAGCAGTACTTC. It yields the protein CASSPRPTAGGSEQYF. Looking up the rest from reference TRBV28 and TRBJ2-7 gives the full variable domain: DVKVTQSSRYLVKRTGEKVFLECVQDMDHENMFWYRQDPGLGLRLIYFSYDVKMKEKGDIPEGYSVSREKKERFSLILESASTNQTSMYLCASSPRPTAGGSEQYFGPGTRLTVT.

This clone showed up many times. This chain joins TRBV28 and TRBJ1-5; 10 bases match TRBD1. CDR3 length equals 16 residues. Germline-derived CDR1 and CDR2 are MDHEN and SYDVKM. J lost 5 bases, V lost 5 bases, and 9 bases had no gene match. The CDR3 region is CASSTDRQGAYQPQHF. CDR3 DNA: TGTGCCAGCAGTACGGACCGACAGGGGGCCTATCAGCCCCAGCATTTT.

The rearrangement links TRBV28 to TRBJ1-2; 9 bases match TRBD1. CDR3 length: 16 amino acids. The ends lost 7 bases at V and 4 bases at J; junction bases unmatched: 13. Germline values: CDR1 MDHEN, CDR2 SYDVKM. The CDR3 reads CASNSGQGDKGYGYTF. DNA of the CDR3: TGTGCCAGCAACTCGGGACAGGGAGATAAGGGCTATGGCTACACCTTC.

This clone occurred many times. The V and J genes are TRBV10-3 and TRBJ1-2, with TRBD1 as a possible D gene (6 bases). Germline values: CDR1 ENHRY, CDR2 SYGVKD. The CDR3 spans 15 residues. Trimming shortened V by 0 bases and J by 7 bases, and 15 bases separated the two germline ends. The CDR3 sequence is CAISESYRESGGYTF. CDR3 DNA: TGTGCCATCAGTGAGTCTTACAGGGAGAGCGGTGGCTACACCTTC.

CDR3 residues: CASSLETTWRYYGYTF. The DNA for the CDR3 is TGTGCCAGCAGCTTAGAGACCACTTGGAGGTACTATGGCTACACCTTC. The V and J genes are TRBV11-2 and TRBJ1-2; no clear D gene. Trimming stripped 0 bases from V and 3 bases from J, with 14 bases between. This CDR3 is 16 amino acids long. Germline CDR1 and CDR2: SGHAT and FQNNGV. The whole variable domain, filled in from reference TRBV11-2 and TRBJ1-2, reads EAGVAQSPRYKIIEKRQSVAFWCNPISGHATLYWYQQILGQGPKLLIQFQNNGVVDDSQLPKDRFSAERLKGVDSTLKIQPAKLEDSAVYLCASSLETTWRYYGYTFGSGTRLTVV.

V gene TRBV28 combines with J gene TRBJ2-3; 7 nucleotides match TRBD2. Germline V gene data show CDR1 as MDHEN and CDR2 as SYDVKM. The CDR3 length is 16 residues. V shed 3 bases and J 1 base; nucleotides not matched to a gene: 7. The chain's CDR3 is CASSLGGDGGTDTQYF. The CDR3, as DNA: TGTGCCAGCAGTTTGGGAGGGGACGGGGGCACAGATACGCAGTATTTT.

This clone was detected once. Its ends do not fully match the called genes, so a read error is possible. This rearrangement joins TRBV7-7 to TRBJ2-5; D remains unclear. The closer fit of TRBJ2-7 to the DNA end suggests the J call may be wrong. The CDR3 runs to 14 residues. Germline CDR1 reads SSHAT; CDR2 reads FNYEAQ (reference sequence). For the CDR3, the DNA is TGTGCTAGCAGCTTAGTGTTTGGGGACTACGAGCAGTACTTC. Protein: CASSLVFGDYEQYF.

This clone was counted only a few times. V gene TRBV7-3 combines with J gene TRBJ2-7; 8 bases fit TRBD1. The J segment lost 6 bases and the V segment lost 5 bases, leaving 6 bases of the junction unmatched. CDR3 length: 13 residues. CDR1 SGHTA and CDR2 FQGTGA come from the germline V gene. DNA of the CDR3: TGTGCCAGCAGCGCGGCAGGGGGCGGCGAGCAGTACTTC. Translated: CASSAAGGGEQYF.